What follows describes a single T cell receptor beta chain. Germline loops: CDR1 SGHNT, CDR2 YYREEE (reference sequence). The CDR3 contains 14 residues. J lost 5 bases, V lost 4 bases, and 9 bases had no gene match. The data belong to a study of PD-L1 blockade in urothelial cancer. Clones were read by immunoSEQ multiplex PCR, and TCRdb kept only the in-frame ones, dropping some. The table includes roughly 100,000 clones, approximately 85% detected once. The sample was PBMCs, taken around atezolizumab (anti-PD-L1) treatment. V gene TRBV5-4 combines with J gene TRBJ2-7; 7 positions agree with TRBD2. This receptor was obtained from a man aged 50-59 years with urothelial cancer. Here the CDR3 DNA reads TGTGCCAGCAGCGTGGTGGCTAGCGGTAACGAGCAGTACTTC. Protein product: CASSVVASGNEQYF.